This TCR beta chain is from a study of regulatory T cells in long-lasting Graves disease. Time point of the sample: newly diagnosed GD, antithyroid drugs for less than 3 months. PBMCs were the source of the RNA used for TCR sequencing. CDR3 size: 16 residues. V shed 4 bases, J shed 7 bases, and the junction held 10 bases outside the gene matches. Germline CDR1 SGHAT, CDR2 FQNNGV. This clonotype occurred many times. TCR beta libraries were built with iRepertoire HTBI primers and Arm-PCR of CDR3 regions. Each CDR3 protein is one row after TCRdb ran MiXCR on the multiplex PCR reads. Here the sample spans roughly 560,000 distinct CDR3 sequences, about 16% being singletons. The same specimen was also included in a second study, on T cells in Graves' hyperthyroidism and ophthalmopathy.

This sequence originates from a woman aged 40 to 65 with Graves disease. This chain joins TRBV11-2 and TRBJ1-1; TRBD1 aligns across 12 bases. The sequences come from peripheral blood mononuclear cells (PBMCs), collected at new diagnosis, from a patient treated with antithyroid drugs. The CDR3 is CASSSGTGGRFDEAFF. The CDR3 bases are TGTGCCAGCAGCTCCGGGACAGGGGGCAGGTTTGATGAAGCTTTCTTT.